The 26 T cell receptor beta chains below come from one sample, sequenced in a study of cytomegalovirus exposure and HLA in healthy donors. The PCR used 60 Vbeta and 13 Jbeta primers. Repertoires were generated with immunoSEQ multiplex PCR, while TCRdb's copy carries only in-frame clones and drops some. The sample holds some 120,000 clones, 80% seen once. What was sequenced was PBMCs. The source of these receptors is a young man in good health and CMV-seronegative.

The V gene is TRBV6-5, the J gene TRBJ2-1; D uncertain. The CDR3 contains 13 residues. Germline-derived CDR1 and CDR2 are MNHEY and SVGAGI. V gave up 6 bases and J gave up 9 bases, with 15 bases separating them. CDR3: CASRRTVGTEQFF. The CDR3 DNA reads as TGTGCCAGCAGACGTACGGTGGGCACTGAGCAGTTCTTC.

This clone was counted only a few times. CDR3 sequence: CASSLQGSRNTEAFF. CDR3 DNA: TGCGCCAGCAGCTTGCAGGGGTCGAGAAACACTGAAGCTTTCTTT. The rearrangement joins TRBV5-1 to TRBJ1-1; D perhaps matches TRBD1 (6 bases). V gave up 1 base and J gave up 2 bases, with 12 bases separating them. This CDR3 is built from 15 residues. Germline loops: CDR1 SGHRS, CDR2 YFSETQ.

This chain links TRBV7-2 with TRBJ2-3; D perhaps matches TRBD2 (5 bases). CDR3 length equals 16 residues. Germline loops: CDR1 SGHTA, CDR2 FQGNSA. V lost 1 base, J lost 0 bases, and 11 bases lay in between. The CDR3: CASSLGASSSTDTQYF. The CDR3, as DNA: TGTGCCAGCAGCTTAGGAGCTAGCAGTAGCACAGATACGCAGTATTTT. Combining the CDR3 with reference TRBV7-2 and TRBJ2-3 gives the whole variable domain GAGVSQSPSNKVTEKGKDVELRCDPISGHTALYWYRQSLGQGLEFLIYFQGNSAPDKSGLPSDRFSAERTGGSVSTLTIQRTQQEDSAVYLCASSLGASSSTDTQYFGPGTRLTVL.

The table lists this clone with a count of one. The chain carries TRBV6-5 and TRBJ2-7, with 10 bases fitting TRBD2. This CDR3 is built from 15 residues. V lost 5 bases, J lost 4 bases, and 8 bases stayed unmatched. Germline loops: CDR1 MNHEY, CDR2 SVGAGI. CDR3 region: CASSRSSGSSYEQYF. For the CDR3, the DNA is TGTGCCAGCAGTAGATCTAGCGGGAGTTCTTACGAGCAGTACTTC.

The chain recombines TRBV4-1 with TRBJ2-7, with a possible D match to TRBD2 (6 bases). The V and J ends lost 1 base and 2 bases respectively, with 18 bases between them. There are 17 residues in the CDR3. The germline V gene encodes CDR1 MGHRA and CDR2 YSYEKL. CDR3 residues: CASSQGHDDTGAYEQYF. CDR3 DNA sequence: TGCGCCAGCAGCCAAGGTCATGACGACACGGGGGCCTACGAGCAGTACTTC.

The chain combines TRBV6-5 with TRBJ2-3; 7 positions match TRBD2. The CDR3 consists of 15 residues. J lost 6 bases, V lost 7 bases, and 13 bases had no gene match. Germline V gives CDR1 MNHEY, CDR2 SVGAGI. The DNA of the CDR3 is TGTGCCAGCACCACAATCGGCGGGAGCGGCGATACGCAGTATTTT. It yields the protein CASTTIGGSGDTQYF.

The chain links TRBV9 to TRBJ2-1; a possible D gene is TRBD2 (6 bases). V lost 0 bases, J lost 0 bases, and 10 bases lay in between. The CDR3 runs 16 residues. In germline, CDR1 is SGDLS, CDR2 YYNGEE. This chain's CDR3 is CASSVVAASSYNEQFF. For the CDR3, the DNA is TGTGCCAGCAGCGTAGTAGCGGCCAGCTCCTACAATGAGCAGTTCTTC.

The chain recombines TRBV28 with TRBJ2-3; D possibly corresponds to TRBD2 (5 bases). Per germline, CDR1 MDHEN and CDR2 SYDVKM. V was trimmed by 8 bases and J by 4 bases, leaving 10 bases between them. This CDR3 has 12 residues. CDR3 in amino acids: CASLEVPDTQYF. CDR3 coding DNA: TGTGCCAGCTTGGAGGTCCCAGATACGCAGTATTTT.

The V gene is TRBV5-1, the J gene TRBJ2-1; 14 bases are a match to TRBD2. The CDR3 is 20 residues long. Germline V gene sequence: CDR1 SGHRS, CDR2 YFSETQ. V lost 0 bases to trimming and J lost 7 bases; unmatched junction nucleotides: 15. CDR3 coding DNA: TGCGCCAGCAGCTTGGAGGGGGGGACTAGCGGGAGTTTCCTTGGGAATGAGCAGTTCTTC. Amino acids: CASSLEGGTSGSFLGNEQFF.

The chain joins TRBV7-9 to TRBJ1-4; D is undetermined. V lost 1 base to trimming and J lost 5 bases, with 14 bases between them. From germline, CDR1 is SEHNR and CDR2 FQNEAQ (reference sequence). The CDR3 totals 16 residues. The chain's CDR3 is CASSLEVRRRNEKLFF. CDR3 sequence (DNA): TGTGCCAGCAGCTTAGAGGTCCGCCGGAGGAATGAAAAACTGTTTTTT.

This chain joins TRBV19 and TRBJ2-5; D unresolved. The germline gives CDR1 LNHDA, CDR2 SQIVND (reference sequence). Deletions cut 7 bases from V and 5 bases from J, with 11 bases between. There are 12 residues in the CDR3. The CDR3 reads CASIGPGETQYF. CDR3 DNA sequence: TGTGCCAGTATTGGTCCCGGGGAGACCCAGTACTTC.

The CDR3 spells CASSQDGGGVPPYEQYF. Written as DNA, the CDR3 is TGCGCCAGCAGCCAAGACGGGGGGGGAGTACCCCCCTACGAGCAGTACTTC. The J gene is TRBJ2-7, the V gene TRBV4-1; 8 nucleotides line up with TRBD2. Germline V gene lookup returns CDR1 MGHRA and CDR2 YSYEKL. V lost 0 bases, J lost 2 bases, and 9 bases stayed unmatched. The CDR3 runs 17 residues.

This chain links TRBV27 with TRBJ2-1, with TRBD2 identical over 9 bases. The V gene's germline CDR1 is MNHEY and CDR2 SMNVEV (reference sequence). The CDR3 covers 14 residues. V was pared by 6 bases and J by 4 bases, with 4 bases of the junction left unmatched. In DNA, the CDR3 is TGTGCCAGCAGGGGACTAGCACGGTACAATGAGCAGTTCTTC. This codes for CASRGLARYNEQFF.

This chain uses TRBV27 with TRBJ2-7; 9 bases line up with TRBD2. V was pared by 6 bases and J by 5 bases, with 8 bases of the junction left unmatched. CDR1 is MNHEY, CDR2 SMNVEV, per germline (reference sequence). The CDR3 has 14 residues. The CDR3 here is CASRRGGGDHEQYF. In nucleotides, the CDR3 is TGTGCCAGCAGACGGGGCGGGGGGGACCACGAGCAGTACTTC.

This rearrangement joins TRBV29-1 to TRBJ1-1; no firm D call. The V end was cut by 4 bases, the J end by 1 base, with 13 bases between. Germline V gene sequence: CDR1 SQVTM, CDR2 ANQGSEA. CDR3 length: 14 amino acids. The CDR3 region is CSVARVFGNTEAFF. CDR3 DNA: TGCAGCGTTGCTAGAGTTTTCGGGAACACTGAAGCTTTCTTT.

V is TRBV2 and J is TRBJ1-5, with TRBD1 identical over 7 bases. The CDR3 spans 16 residues. Germline CDR1 SNHLY, CDR2 FYNNEI. The V segment lost 6 bases and the J segment 1 base; nucleotides outside the gene matches: 9. The CDR3 nucleotides are TGTGCCAGCAGCTTCGACAGGGTGTTGAGCAATCAGCCCCAGCATTTT. Its protein is CASSFDRVLSNQPQHF.

V and J are TRBV9 and TRBJ2-7; 9 bases are shared with TRBD1. V lost 3 bases, J lost 4 bases, and 11 bases stayed unmatched. The CDR3 runs 16 residues. The germline CDR1 and CDR2 sequences are SGDLS and YYNGEE. CDR3 sequence reads: CASSASTFGQGYEQYF. For the CDR3, the DNA is TGTGCCAGCAGCGCCTCCACATTTGGACAGGGGTACGAGCAGTACTTC.

The V gene is TRBV11-1, the J gene TRBJ2-3; TRBD2 matches at 10 bases. Germline V gene data show CDR1 as SGHAT and CDR2 as FQDESV (reference sequence). CDR3 length equals 14 residues. V lost 4 bases, J lost 5 bases, and 3 bases stayed unmatched. This CDR3 reads CASSSGLARDTQYF. For the CDR3, the DNA is TGTGCCAGCAGCTCGGGACTAGCGAGAGATACGCAGTATTTT.

A single count supports this clone. The chain joins TRBV9 to TRBJ2-1; a possible D gene is TRBD2 (6 bases). Trimming shortened V by 3 bases and J by 9 bases, and 16 bases separated the two germline ends. The CDR3 extends over 14 amino acids. In germline, CDR1 is SGDLS, CDR2 YYNGEE. In DNA, the CDR3 is TGTGCCAGCAGCGCCGGGACTGGCGGAAGTGAGCAGTTCTTC. It specifies CASSAGTGGSEQFF.

This sequence joins TRBV5-1 and TRBJ2-2, with 7 bases fitting TRBD1. J gave up 4 bases and V 4 bases, and 10 bases lay outside the gene matches. Germline V gives CDR1 SGHRS, CDR2 YFSETQ. This CDR3 has 16 residues. The CDR3 nucleotides are TGCGCCAGCAGCCCAGCTGACAGGGTGGGCACCGGGGAGCTGTTTTTT. Protein sequence: CASSPADRVGTGELFF.

This chain links TRBV4-1 with TRBJ2-2; 14 bases map to TRBD2. This CDR3 has 15 amino acids. Germline V gene data show CDR1 as MGHRA and CDR2 as YSYEKL. V was clipped by 5 bases and J by 6 bases; unmatched bases: 2. Here the CDR3 reads CASSRGLAGAGELFF. The CDR3 DNA is TGCGCCAGCAGCAGGGGACTAGCGGGAGCCGGGGAGCTGTTTTTT.

The J gene is TRBJ2-3, the V gene TRBV6-5, with a possible D match to TRBD1 (6 bases). The CDR3 length is 11 residues. The germline gives CDR1 MNHEY, CDR2 SVGAGI. V lost 5 bases and J lost 6, with 6 bases in between. CDR3 bases: TGTGCCAGCAGTCAGGGGGATACGCAGTATTTT. Amino acid sequence: CASSQGDTQYF.

This clone was seen once. The V call is TRBV21-1, the J call TRBJ2-1; the table's D call, TRBD2, was not checked against the DNA. TRBV21-1 represents a pseudogene. The CDR3 contains 15 residues. CDR3: CASRVGFGGANEQFF. CDR3 DNA sequence: TGTGCCAGCAGGGTGGGTTTTGGAGGGGCCAATGAGCAGTTCTTC.

The V call is TRBV12-5, the J call TRBJ1-1, with TRBD1 as a possible D gene (6 bases). V lost 3 bases and J 5 bases, leaving 10 bases between the germline ends. The germline gives CDR1 LGHNT, CDR2 FRNRAP. CDR3 length equals 13 residues. CDR3 nucleotides: TGTGCTAGTGGTTTACCAGGGGTTACTGAAGCTTTCTTT. It translates to CASGLPGVTEAFF. The full variable domain, rest sourced from reference TRBV12-5 and TRBJ1-1, is DARVTQTPRHKVTEMGQEVTMRCQPILGHNTVFWYRQTMMQGLELLAYFRNRAPLDDSGMPKDRFSAEMPDATLATLKIQPSEPRDSAVYFCASGLPGVTEAFFGQGTRLTVV.

The chain has TRBV7-9 and TRBJ2-7; 7 bases line up with TRBD2. Germline V gene sequence: CDR1 SEHNR, CDR2 FQNEAQ (reference sequence). J was trimmed by 0 bases and V by 5 bases; bases with no gene match: 13. This CDR3 contains 17 residues. The CDR3 bases are TGTGCCAGCAGCCCCCGGTCCGCGGGGGAAGACTCCTACGAGCAGTACTTC. It is translated as CASSPRSAGEDSYEQYF. The full variable domain, rest sourced from reference TRBV7-9 and TRBJ2-7, is DTGVSQNPRHKITKRGQNVTFRCDPISEHNRLYWYRQTLGQGPEFLTYFQNEAQLEKSRLLSDRFSAERPKGSFSTLEIQRTEQGDSAMYLCASSPRSAGEDSYEQYFGPGTRLTVT.

Points on this clone: The junction departs from the called germline gene at one end, perhaps through a read error. The rearrangement uses TRBV2 and TRBJ1-5, with D perhaps matching TRBD1 (5 bases). This CDR3 spans 14 amino acids. Germline values: CDR1 SNHLY, CDR2 FYNNEI. This chain's CDR3 is CASNRFYSNQPQNF. The DNA of the CDR3 is TGTGCCAGCAACAGGTTTTATAGCAATCAGCCCCAGAATTTT.